Listed here are 14 T cell receptor beta chains from one sample, sequenced in a study of blood T cell repertoires in COVID-19. Sequencing was performed with immunoSEQ multiplex PCR; in TCRdb, only in-frame clones are kept and a portion is missing. The sample lists 150,000 or so clones, roughly 84% occurring once. Sequencing was performed on peripheral blood. The receptors shown here come from a human donor in a cohort sampled during active COVID-19.

This rearrangement joins TRBV3-1 (or the pseudogene TRBV3-2) to TRBJ2-5; 8 positions agree with TRBD2. The CDR3 spans 16 residues. Germline loops: CDR1 LGHDT, CDR2 YNNKEL (reference sequence). Trimming cost V 1 base and J 5 bases; bases outside gene matches: 9. The CDR3 coding sequence is TGTGCCAGCAGCCAAGGGGGGGGACTAGGGGAGGAGACCCAGTACTTC. Translating it yields CASSQGGGLGEETQYF.

V usage is TRBV12-3 or TRBV12-4 and J usage is TRBJ1-5; no clear D gene. With 6 bases removed from V and 9 bases from J, the gap between germline ends came to 9 bases. CDR3 size: 11 residues. CDR3 loop: CASSKVGPQHF. CDR3 bases: TGTGCCAGCAGCAAAGTCGGGCCCCAGCATTTT.

The rearrangement links TRBV9 to TRBJ2-3, with 12 bases fitting TRBD2. The CDR3 extends over 15 amino acids. The ends lost 6 bases at V and 5 bases at J; junction bases unmatched: 7. Germline lookup yields CDR1 SGDLS and CDR2 YYNGEE. The CDR3 DNA is TGTGCCAGCACCCTAGCGGGGGGGCCCGGAGATACGCAGTATTTT. It yields the protein CASTLAGGPGDTQYF. The full variable domain, completed using reference TRBV9 and TRBJ2-3, is DSGVTQTPKHLITATGQRVTLRCSPRSGDLSVYWYQQSLDQGLQFLIQYYNGEERAKGNILERFSAQQFPDLHSELNLSSLELGDSALYFCASTLAGGPGDTQYFGPGTRLTVL.

This sequence joins TRBV19 and TRBJ1-2; D possibly corresponds to TRBD1 (5 bases). The CDR3 covers 14 residues. CDR1 LNHDA and CDR2 SQIVND come from the germline V gene (reference sequence). The V gene lost 3 bases and the J gene lost 4 bases, with 12 bases spanning the gap. The CDR3 protein is CASSMLQDLYGYTF. Written as DNA, the CDR3 is TGTGCCAGTAGTATGTTACAGGACCTCTATGGCTACACCTTC.

The chain links TRBV27 to TRBJ1-2, with D possibly TRBD1 on 6 matching bases. The CDR3 runs to 16 residues. The germline V gene has CDR1 MNHEY and CDR2 SMNVEV (reference sequence). V gave up 4 bases and J gave up 0 bases, with 15 bases separating them. CDR3 protein: CASSSQGRGANYGYTF. The CDR3 DNA reads as TGTGCCAGCAGTTCCCAGGGGAGGGGGGCTAACTATGGCTACACCTTC.

The chain uses TRBV28 and TRBJ1-2; D perhaps matches TRBD1 (5 bases). The CDR3 is made up of 14 amino acids. Germline values: CDR1 MDHEN, CDR2 SYDVKM. The V end was cut by 2 bases, the J end by 4 bases, with 11 bases between. The DNA of the CDR3 is TGTGCCAGCAGTTTAAACAGGATTGGCTATGGCTACACCTTC. Residues: CASSLNRIGYGYTF.

This sequence joins TRBV14 and TRBJ2-2; 9 nucleotides line up with TRBD1. The CDR3 spans 15 residues. Germline CDR1 reads SGHDN; CDR2 reads FVKESK. V lost 4 bases to trimming and J lost 4 bases; unmatched junction nucleotides: 4. In DNA, the CDR3 is TGTGCCAGCAGCCCACCGGGACAGGGCACCGGGGAGCTGTTTTTT. Residues: CASSPPGQGTGELFF.

This clone occurred a few times. The chain joins TRBV9 to TRBJ2-5; 8 nucleotides match TRBD2. In germline, CDR1 is SGDLS, CDR2 YYNGEE. The CDR3 totals 16 residues. Losses at the gene ends were 0 bases for V and 4 bases for J; bases not matched to a gene: 8. The CDR3 region is CASSVAVAGSTETQYF. The CDR3 DNA is TGTGCCAGCAGCGTAGCGGTAGCGGGGTCGACAGAGACCCAGTACTTC.

The chain is built from TRBV16 and TRBJ1-4; 10 positions match TRBD1. This CDR3 spans 15 amino acids. The V gene end was trimmed by 5 bases and the J gene end by 4 bases; junction bases not matched to a gene: 4. The germline gives CDR1 KGHSY, CDR2 FQNENV. The CDR3 is CASSSRDRGNEKLFF. DNA of the CDR3: TGTGCCAGCAGCTCCCGGGACAGGGGTAATGAAAAACTGTTTTTT.

The rearrangement links TRBV6-5 to TRBJ2-7, with D possibly being TRBD1 (6 bases). Germline V gene lookup returns CDR1 MNHEY and CDR2 SVGAGI. Trimming left V 2 bases short and J 0 bases short, with 14 bases between. The CDR3 runs to 16 residues. Here the CDR3 DNA reads TGTGCCAGCAGTTACGGGAGCCCAGGGGTCTCCTACGAGCAGTACTTC. Translating it yields CASSYGSPGVSYEQYF.

The chain has TRBV7-3 and TRBJ1-4, with D maybe TRBD1 (6 bases). Germline V lookup: CDR1 SGHTA, CDR2 FQGTGA. V lost 2 bases and J lost 3, with 10 bases in between. CDR3 size: 15 residues. For the CDR3, the DNA is TGTGCCAGCAGCTTATCGGGACACCCTAATGAAAAACTGTTTTTT. Translating it yields CASSLSGHPNEKLFF.

The rearrangement uses TRBV19 and TRBJ2-5, with a weak D call TRBD2 (6 bases). Germline CDR1 reads LNHDA; CDR2 reads SQIVND (reference sequence). Trimming took off 7 bases at V and 4 bases at J, with 19 bases between the two ends. This CDR3 contains 15 residues. Written as DNA, the CDR3 is TGTGCCAGTACAGATAGCGGCTCCGGTGGAGAGACCCAGTACTTC. Translation: CASTDSGSGGETQYF. Using reference TRBV19 and TRBJ2-5 for the parts outside the CDR3, the full variable domain is DGGITQSPKYLFRKEGQNVTLSCEQNLNHDAMYWYRQDPGQGLRLIYYSQIVNDFQKGDIAEGYSVSREKKESFPLTVTSAQKNPTAFYLCASTDSGSGGETQYFGPGTRLLVL.

The gene calls are TRBV10-1 and TRBJ2-1; D is possibly TRBD2 (5 bases). The CDR3 consists of 17 residues. V dropped 2 bases and J dropped 6 bases, with 20 bases sitting between them. Germline values: CDR1 WNHNN, CDR2 SYGVQD (reference sequence). CDR3 sequence reads: CASSEPGEGLGVNEQFF. For the CDR3, the DNA is TGCGCCAGCAGTGAGCCGGGCGAGGGATTGGGAGTCAATGAGCAGTTCTTC.

The chain combines TRBV28 with TRBJ2-2, with TRBD1 as a possible D gene (5 bases). This CDR3 has 13 amino acids. In germline, CDR1 is MDHEN, CDR2 SYDVKM. V dropped 6 bases and J dropped 6 bases, with 11 bases sitting between them. The CDR3, as DNA: TGTGCCAGCAGCCAGGGCGCGGCCGGGGAGCTGTTTTTT. Amino acids: CASSQGAAGELFF.